These 7 T cell receptor beta chains were all obtained from the same sample, sequenced in a study of cytomegalovirus exposure and HLA in healthy donors. Primers: 60 Vbeta forward and 13 Jbeta reverse. The table came from immunoSEQ multiplex PCR; TCRdb's copy has only in-frame clones and leaves some out. The table records 200,000 to 250,000 clones, over 60% of them present only once. Material for sequencing was PBMCs. The receptor source for this set is a man younger than 35 in good health and CMV-seronegative.

This clone was found a few times. V and J are TRBV28 and TRBJ1-1; D remains ambiguous. V was pared by 0 bases and J by 5 bases, with 10 bases between. CDR1 is MDHEN, CDR2 SYDVKM, per germline. The CDR3 contains 14 residues. CDR3 nucleotides: TGTGCCAGCAGTTTATGGGAGCGTTTAACTGAAGCTTTCTTT. This encodes CASSLWERLTEAFF. Drawing the rest from reference TRBV28 and TRBJ1-1, the complete variable domain is DVKVTQSSRYLVKRTGEKVFLECVQDMDHENMFWYRQDPGLGLRLIYFSYDVKMKEKGDIPEGYSVSREKKERFSLILESASTNQTSMYLCASSLWERLTEAFFGQGTRLTVV.

J is TRBJ2-1 and V is TRBV6-5; tentative D call: TRBD1 (6 bases). The length of the CDR3 is 14 residues. The V end was cut by 6 bases, the J end by 2 bases, with 11 bases between. CDR1 is MNHEY, CDR2 SVGAGI, per germline. The DNA for the CDR3 is TGTGCCAGCAGCAACAGGGAAACCTACAATGAGCAGTTCTTC. Protein sequence: CASSNRETYNEQFF.

The sample holds a few counts of this clone. The chain is built from TRBV19 and TRBJ1-5; D possibly corresponds to TRBD1 (6 bases). The CDR3 contains 13 residues. Germline CDR1 LNHDA, CDR2 SQIVND (reference sequence). With 3 bases removed from V and 5 bases from J, the gap between germline ends came to 8 bases. CDR3 in DNA: TGTGCCAGTAGTATGGACAGCTATCAGCCCCAGCATTTT. The encoded protein is CASSMDSYQPQHF.

The chain combines TRBV2 with TRBJ2-5; 14 bases map to TRBD2. Germline V CDR1 and CDR2: SNHLY, FYNNEI. The CDR3 has 17 amino acids. V shed 5 bases, J shed 3 bases, and the junction held 8 bases outside the gene matches. DNA of the CDR3: TGTGCCAGCAGTAGAAACCCGGGACTAGCGGGAGAAGAGACCCAGTACTTC. Its protein is CASSRNPGLAGEETQYF.

For the CDR3, the DNA is TGTGCCAGCAGCTCCGCCGCTAGCGCACGCGGGGGCACCGGGGAGCTGTTTTTT. Its protein is CASSSAASARGGTGELFF. The rearrangement uses TRBV7-3 and TRBJ2-2; 7 bases align to TRBD2. In germline, CDR1 is SGHTA, CDR2 FQGTGA. This CDR3 comprises 18 residues. V was pared by 4 bases and J by 4 bases, with 15 bases of the junction left unmatched.

The table lists this clone with a few counts. The chain uses TRBV7-2 and TRBJ2-7, with 9 bases lining up with TRBD1. V lost 3 bases to trimming and J lost 5 bases; unmatched junction nucleotides: 17. From germline, CDR1 is SGHTA and CDR2 FQGNSA. The CDR3 covers 18 residues. CDR3 in amino acids: CASSLPQWDREGLDEQYF. The CDR3 DNA follows: TGTGCCAGCAGCTTGCCCCAGTGGGACAGGGAGGGGTTGGACGAGCAGTACTTC. Full variable domain (remainder filled in from reference TRBV7-2 and TRBJ2-7): GAGVSQSPSNKVTEKGKDVELRCDPISGHTALYWYRQSLGQGLEFLIYFQGNSAPDKSGLPSDRFSAERTGGSVSTLTIQRTQQEDSAVYLCASSLPQWDREGLDEQYFGPGTRLTVT.

V usage is TRBV19 and J usage is TRBJ1-5; TRBD1 agrees at 8 bases. In germline, CDR1 is LNHDA, CDR2 SQIVND (reference sequence). With 10 bases clipped from V and 1 base from J, the junction kept 9 bases outside the gene matches. The CDR3 consists of 15 residues. CDR3 loop: CATKTQGASNQPQHF. CDR3 DNA: TGTGCCACTAAAACCCAGGGGGCGAGCAATCAGCCCCAGCATTTT.